These T cell receptor beta chains were read from a single sample in a study of T cells in Graves' hyperthyroidism and ophthalmopathy. TCRdb re-called the multiplex PCR reads through MiXCR, storing one row per CDR3 protein. The table lists approximately 260,000 distinct CDR3 sequences, over 12% of them singletons, with over 30% in the top ten. The specimen sequenced was blood. The source of these receptors is a woman aged 50 to 60 with Graves' hyperthyroidism that later progressed to Graves' ophthalmopathy. Each CDR3 is given with its conserved first and last residue. Clone sizes are given selectively: once, few, many, or a class where the clone is expanded.

TRBV5-5	many	TRBJ2-7	CASSPVLVMSRSSIYEQYF
TRBV2	many	TRBJ2-1	CASTPEPGQGHNEQFF
TRBV10-3	many	TRBJ1-5	CAIRAGTNQPQHF
TRBV20-1	many	TRBJ2-1	CSATGLAGVRNEQFF
TRBV12-3/TRBV12-4	many	TRBJ1-1	CALGPPTEAFF
TRBV7-6	.	TRBJ2-1	CASSLAGRSEQFF
TRBV27	many	TRBJ1-1	CASSGQGLGAFF
TRBV5-1	.	TRBJ2-1	CASSLLGDEQFF
TRBV10-3	.	TRBJ1-3	CAISESRSFGTIYF
TRBV5-1	once	TRBJ1-3	CASSVQATSGNTIYF
TRBV9	.	TRBJ2-2	CASSGGVAGELFF
TRBV6-1	many	TRBJ1-6	CASRVWTVGLSSLHF
TRBV19	.	TRBJ2-5	CATQSGRSPAQYF
TRBV20-1	.	TRBJ2-7	CSARNGRTYEQYF
TRBV10-3	many	TRBJ2-7	CAISGTPRAGEQYF
TRBV18	many	TRBJ2-5	CASSPQAGLGPGETQYF
TRBV20-1	few	TRBJ1-5	CSAAWDRYNQPQHF
TRBV20-1	many	TRBJ2-7	CSAPLQVHSYEQYF
TRBV20-1	.	TRBJ1-1	CSGRAFTEAFF
TRBV6-1	.	TRBJ1-4	CASSSGHLAKLFF
TRBV28	many	TRBJ2-7	CASREQGSSSYEQYF
TRBV28	many	TRBJ2-3	CASRHGFTDTQYF
TRBV18	many	TRBJ1-5	CASSPTSGQGFSNQPQHF
TRBV5-5	few	TRBJ1-1	CASSRSGAPMNTEAFF
TRBV7-9	few	TRBJ2-7	CASSPGQGDLRYEQYF
TRBV4-1	many	TRBJ2-1	CASSQVGPGDEQFF
TRBV28	many	TRBJ2-1	CASSIPSGTYRPHEQFF
TRBV6-1	.	TRBJ2-5	CASMGSGRARETQYF
TRBV19	few	TRBJ2-1	CASSVSSGSYREQFF
TRBV6-6	many	TRBJ2-5	CASSYSGQGLDGETQYF
TRBV2	many	TRBJ2-3	CASKSDTQYF
TRBV6-2/TRBV6-3	few	TRBJ1-5	CASKGVSGTSPGGNQPQHF
TRBV20-1	many	TRBJ2-1	CSARLGSSYNEQFF
TRBV7-3	many	TRBJ2-7	CASSFHLQGGYEQYF
TRBV11-1	many	TRBJ2-7	CASSHNSVGGYEQYF
TRBV30	.	TRBJ1-3	CAWNRGMGGNTIYF
TRBV6-1	.	TRBJ1-2	CAGYRGDYGYTF
TRBV7-9	many	TRBJ1-4	CASGQGGKLFF
TRBV6-2/TRBV6-3	.	TRBJ1-2	CASRQPRGRSYGYTF
TRBV5-1	many	TRBJ1-1	CASSLSPGDTEAFF
TRBV4-2	many	TRBJ2-7	CASSPSRTYEQYF
TRBV18	few	TRBJ2-1	CASSPGAVMGAFF
TRBV20-1	.	TRBJ1-1	CSAALDLRDTEAFF
TRBV27	.	TRBJ2-2	CASSHAGDINTGELFF
TRBV5-1	.	TRBJ2-5	CASSLAGLGEETQYF
TRBV20-1	.	TRBJ2-5	CSARWSQETQYF
TRBV7-9	many	TRBJ2-1	CASSLAGQGTGEQFF
TRBV6-1	many	TRBJ2-7	CASKSATYEQYF
TRBV20-1	many	TRBJ2-3	CSAAGLRLAYSTDTQYF
TRBV20-1	many	TRBJ2-1	CSASLTWGGRDNEQFF
TRBV28	many	TRBJ2-3	CASSSGGQGYGTQYF
TRBV19	.	TRBJ2-1	CASSIGGLVNEQFF
TRBV6-5	many	TRBJ2-7	CASSYPGQKDEQYF
TRBV10-3	medium-sized	TRBJ2-7	CAISDTDYEQYF
TRBV27	.	TRBJ1-2	CASSLGPIGHYGYTF
TRBV28	many	TRBJ1-5	CASTPGRLSNQPQHF
TRBV5-1	many	TRBJ2-7	CASGSGGPYEQYF
TRBV20-1	many	TRBJ1-1	CSAGTGDRPSEAFF
TRBV4-1	many	TRBJ1-1	CASSPPRMNTEAFF
TRBV5-1	.	TRBJ2-3	CASSLDRGLGTDTQYF